One and the same sample provided the 10 T cell receptor beta chains below, sequenced in a study of technical replicates of blood from a handful of donors. Data came from immunoSEQ multiplex PCR; TCRdb stores just in-frame clones and leaves some out. The data contain 79,000 or so clones, 75% to 95% of them singletons. Material for sequencing was T cells isolated from PBMCs. These receptors came from a human donor in good health.

This clone was found a few times. J is TRBJ1-1 and V is TRBV29-1; D ambiguous. Germline V gene data show CDR1 as SQVTM and CDR2 as ANQGSEA. The V and J ends lost 3 bases and 1 base respectively, with 6 bases between them. The CDR3 totals 12 residues. Here the CDR3 reads CSVDRGNTEAFF. In DNA, the CDR3 is TGCAGCGTTGATCGGGGGAACACTGAAGCTTTCTTT.

This rearrangement joins TRBV9 to TRBJ2-7; 8 bases agree with TRBD1. Germline trimming cut 4 bases from V and 5 bases from J; bases unmatched to any gene: 11. CDR1 and CDR2 from the germline V gene are SGDLS and YYNGEE. The CDR3 has 15 amino acids. The CDR3 loop is CASSLRQGPRDEQYF. The CDR3 nucleotides read TGTGCCAGCAGCTTGCGACAGGGGCCTCGCGACGAGCAGTACTTC.

The V and J genes are TRBV11-3 and TRBJ2-5; TRBD2 agrees at 11 bases. Per the germline V gene, CDR1 is SGHNT and CDR2 is YENEEA. The CDR3 is 16 residues long. With 2 bases clipped from V and 5 bases from J, the junction kept 7 bases outside the gene matches. CDR3 coding DNA: TGTGCCAGCAGCTTAACTAGCGGGGGATCCGGGGAGACCCAGTACTTC. It translates to CASSLTSGGSGETQYF. The complete variable domain, with remaining parts taken from reference TRBV11-3 and TRBJ2-5, reads EAGVVQSPRYKIIEKKQPVAFWCNPISGHNTLYWYLQNLGQGPELLIRYENEEAVDDSQLPKDRFSAERLKGVDSTLKIQPAELGDSAVYLCASSLTSGGSGETQYFGPGTRLLVL.

This chain links TRBV29-1 with TRBJ1-1; D gene unclear. Germline CDR1 reads SQVTM; CDR2 reads ANQGSEA. The CDR3 runs 13 residues. Trimming took off 4 bases at V and 0 bases at J, with 9 bases between the two ends. This CDR3 reads CSVVGGMNTEAFF. CDR3 coding DNA: TGCAGCGTTGTGGGCGGGATGAACACTGAAGCTTTCTTT.

This chain joins TRBV27 and TRBJ2-1; TRBD1 matches 10 bases. The CDR3 contains 15 residues. CDR1 and CDR2 from the germline V gene are MNHEY and SMNVEV (reference sequence). J gave up 6 bases and V 3 bases, and 5 bases lay outside the gene matches. The chain's CDR3 is CASSFSWTGGNEQFF. For the CDR3, the DNA is TGTGCCAGCAGTTTCTCCTGGACAGGGGGCAATGAGCAGTTCTTC.

As DNA, the CDR3 is TGTGCCAGTAAGGAGAGACAGGATTCCGCCGGGGAGCTGTTTTTT. It encodes CASKERQDSAGELFF. The chain combines TRBV19 with TRBJ2-2; weak D call: TRBD1 (6 bases). This CDR3 is 15 amino acids long. Germline V gives CDR1 LNHDA, CDR2 SQIVND (reference sequence). V gave up 7 bases and J gave up 6 bases, with 18 bases separating them.

The rearrangement joins TRBV13 to TRBJ2-1, with TRBD2 as a possible D gene (7 bases). This CDR3 comprises 16 residues. The V end was cut by 3 bases, the J end by 4 bases, with 16 bases between. Germline assignment: CDR1 PRHDT and CDR2 FYEKMQ (reference sequence). CDR3 loop: CASSFSASGTYNEQFF. DNA for the CDR3: TGTGCCAGCAGCTTTTCTGCAAGCGGGACATACAATGAGCAGTTCTTC.

The rearrangement links TRBV2 to TRBJ1-1; 8 bases align to TRBD1. CDR3 length equals 12 residues. Germline loops: CDR1 SNHLY, CDR2 FYNNEI. The junction had 3 bases not matched to a gene; V was cut back by 6 bases and J by 6 bases. As DNA, the CDR3 is TGTGCCAGCAGCAACAGGGGGTCTGAAGCTTTCTTT. It specifies CASSNRGSEAFF.

This chain uses TRBV21-1 with TRBJ2-3; the tabulated D call, TRBD2, remains unverified against the DNA. TRBV21-1 is a listed pseudogene. The CDR3 spans 18 residues. Written as DNA, the CDR3 is TGTGCCAGCAGCAAATGCCAGGACCGCGGGGCCAGCACAGATACGCAGTATTTT. It codes for CASSKCQDRGASTDTQYF.

The V call is TRBV15, the J call TRBJ2-1, with D tentatively TRBD2 (6 bases). V was trimmed by 1 base and J by 5 bases, leaving 9 bases between them. The germline CDR1 and CDR2 sequences are LNHNV and YYDKDF (reference sequence). This CDR3 comprises 14 residues. This CDR3 is CATSRGGVDNEQFF. In DNA, the CDR3 is TGTGCCACCAGCAGAGGGGGGGTGGACAATGAGCAGTTCTTC.